The next 4 T cell receptor beta chains were all read from a single sample in a study of blood T cell repertoires in COVID-19. Libraries were prepared by immunoSEQ multiplex PCR; TCRdb keeps only in-frame clonotypes and omits some of them. Found here are about 330,000 clones, less than 90% of them singletons; the top ten hold over 0.8%. The sequenced sample was PBMCs or T cells enriched from blood (not recorded which). The source is a woman aged 25 to 39 who had recovered from COVID-19.

The chain carries TRBV29-1 and TRBJ2-7; 9 positions agree with TRBD1. CDR3 length: 14 amino acids. The trim removed 6 bases at V and 2 bases at J, leaving 8 bases unmatched. Germline assignment: CDR1 SQVTM and CDR2 ANQGSEA. CDR3 in amino acids: CSVDSGTGTYEQYF. The CDR3 bases are TGCAGCGTGGATTCCGGGACAGGGACCTACGAGCAGTACTTC.

The V and J genes are TRBV5-1 and TRBJ2-5; tentative D call: TRBD1 (8 bases). Germline lookup yields CDR1 SGHRS and CDR2 YFSETQ. Trimming shortened V by 0 bases and J by 5 bases, and 17 bases separated the two germline ends. The length of the CDR3 is 16 residues. The CDR3 loop is CASSLGTGRVEETQYF. The CDR3 DNA follows: TGCGCCAGCAGCTTGGGGACAGGGAGGGTGGAGGAGACCCAGTACTTC.

The chain has TRBV10-2 and TRBJ1-5, with 10 bases aligning to TRBD1. Trimming cost V 1 base and J 7 bases; bases outside gene matches: 7. CDR1 and CDR2 from the germline V gene are WSHSY and SAAADI. The CDR3 runs 16 residues. CDR3 sequence (DNA): TGCGCCAGCAGTGAGTTAGGGACAGGGGCCGGACAGCCCCAGCATTTT. Its protein is CASSELGTGAGQPQHF.

This chain uses TRBV3-1 (or the pseudogene TRBV3-2) with TRBJ2-1; D uncertain. Trimming took off 0 bases at V and 1 base at J, with 7 bases between the two ends. Per the germline V gene, CDR1 is LGHDT and CDR2 is YNNKEL (reference sequence). The CDR3 is 15 residues long. CDR3 loop: CASSQDQVSYNEQFF. CDR3 in DNA: TGTGCCAGCAGCCAAGATCAGGTTTCCTACAATGAGCAGTTCTTC.